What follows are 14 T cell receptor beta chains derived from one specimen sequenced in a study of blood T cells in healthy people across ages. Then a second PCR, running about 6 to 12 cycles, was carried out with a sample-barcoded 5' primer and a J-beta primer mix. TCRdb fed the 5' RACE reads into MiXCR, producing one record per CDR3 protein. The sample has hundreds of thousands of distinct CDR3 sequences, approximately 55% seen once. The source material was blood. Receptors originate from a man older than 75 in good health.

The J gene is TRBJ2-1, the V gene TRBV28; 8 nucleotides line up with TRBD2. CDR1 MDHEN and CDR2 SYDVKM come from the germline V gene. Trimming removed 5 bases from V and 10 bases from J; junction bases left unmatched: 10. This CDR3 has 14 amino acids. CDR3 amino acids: CASSQAGVRGEQFF. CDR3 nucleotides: TGTGCCAGCAGTCAAGCGGGAGTCCGGGGGGAGCAGTTCTTC.

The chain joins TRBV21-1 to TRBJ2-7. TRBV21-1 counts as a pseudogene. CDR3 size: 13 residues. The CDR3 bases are TGTGCCAGCAGCAAAGCACACCCGTACGAGCAGTACTTC. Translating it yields CASSKAHPYEQYF.

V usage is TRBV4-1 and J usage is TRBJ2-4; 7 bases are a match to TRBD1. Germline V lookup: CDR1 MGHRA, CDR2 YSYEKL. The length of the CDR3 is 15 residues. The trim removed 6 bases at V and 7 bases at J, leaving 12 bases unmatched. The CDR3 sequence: CASSREGGGLNIQYF. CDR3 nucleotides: TGCGCCAGCAGTCGAGAAGGGGGCGGATTGAACATTCAGTACTTC.

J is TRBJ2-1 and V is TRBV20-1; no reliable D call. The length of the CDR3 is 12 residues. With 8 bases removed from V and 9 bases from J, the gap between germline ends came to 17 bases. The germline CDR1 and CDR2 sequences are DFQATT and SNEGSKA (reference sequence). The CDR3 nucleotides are TGCAGTACAAAGCAGGCGCCCCCTGAGCAGTTCTTC. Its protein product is CSTKQAPPEQFF.

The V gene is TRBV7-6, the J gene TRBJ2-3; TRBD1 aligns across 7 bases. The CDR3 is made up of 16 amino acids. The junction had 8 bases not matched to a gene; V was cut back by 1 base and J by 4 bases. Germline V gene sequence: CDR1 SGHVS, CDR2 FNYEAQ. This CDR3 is CASSLVNRGFADTQYF. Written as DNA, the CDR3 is TGTGCCAGCAGCTTAGTTAACAGGGGTTTCGCAGATACGCAGTATTTT. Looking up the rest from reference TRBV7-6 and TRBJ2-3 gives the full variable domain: GAGVSQSPRYKVTKRGQDVALRCDPISGHVSLYWYRQALGQGPEFLTYFNYEAQQDKSGLPNDRFSAERPEGSISTLTIQRTEQRDSAMYRCASSLVNRGFADTQYFGPGTRLTVL.

The CDR3 coding sequence is TGCAGTGCTAACGGGAGGTCCTACAATGAGCAGTTCTTC. Translating it yields CSANGRSYNEQFF. The gene calls are TRBV20-1 and TRBJ2-1, with TRBD2 matching over 7 bases. Germline CDR1 DFQATT, CDR2 SNEGSKA (reference sequence). Unmatched junction bases numbered 1, after V lost 4 bases and J lost 1 base. The CDR3 has 13 amino acids.

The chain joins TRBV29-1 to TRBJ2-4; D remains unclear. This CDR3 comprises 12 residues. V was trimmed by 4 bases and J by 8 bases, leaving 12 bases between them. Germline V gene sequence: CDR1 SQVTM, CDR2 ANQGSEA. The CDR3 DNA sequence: TGCAGCGTTGGTGTCAGCGCAGACATTCAGTACTTC. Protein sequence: CSVGVSADIQYF.

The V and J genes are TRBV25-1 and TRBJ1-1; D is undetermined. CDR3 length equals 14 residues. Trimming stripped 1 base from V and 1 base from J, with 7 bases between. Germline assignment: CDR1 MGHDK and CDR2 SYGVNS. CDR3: CASSELWGNTEAFF. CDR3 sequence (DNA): TGTGCCAGCAGTGAATTATGGGGGAACACTGAAGCTTTCTTT. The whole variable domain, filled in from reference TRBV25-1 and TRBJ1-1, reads EADIYQTPRYLVIGTGKKITLECSQTMGHDKMYWYQQDPGMELHLIHYSYGVNSTEKGDLSSESTVSRIRTEHFPLTLESARPSHTSQYLCASSELWGNTEAFFGQGTRLTVV.

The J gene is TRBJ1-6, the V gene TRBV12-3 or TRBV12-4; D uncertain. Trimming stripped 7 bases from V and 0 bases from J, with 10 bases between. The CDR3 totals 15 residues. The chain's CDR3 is CASIPTGSYNSPLHF. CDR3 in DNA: TGTGCCAGCATTCCGACGGGCTCCTATAATTCACCCCTCCACTTT.

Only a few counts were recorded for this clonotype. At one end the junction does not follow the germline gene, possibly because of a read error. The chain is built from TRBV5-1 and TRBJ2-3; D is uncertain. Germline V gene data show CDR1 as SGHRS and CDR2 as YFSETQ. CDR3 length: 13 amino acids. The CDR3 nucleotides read TGTGCCAGCTCACCCGGACCAACAGATACGCAGTATTTT. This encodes CASSPGPTDTQYF.

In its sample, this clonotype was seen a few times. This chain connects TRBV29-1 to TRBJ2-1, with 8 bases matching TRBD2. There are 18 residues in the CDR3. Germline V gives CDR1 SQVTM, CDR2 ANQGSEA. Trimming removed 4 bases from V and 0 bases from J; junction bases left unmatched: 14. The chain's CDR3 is CSVVVLVASGLSYNEQFF. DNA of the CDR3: TGCAGCGTTGTGGTGCTTGTGGCTAGCGGGCTCTCCTACAATGAGCAGTTCTTC.

The DNA of the CDR3 is TGTGCCAGCAGCCAGTGGGAAAATGAGCAGTTCTTC. It specifies CASSQWENEQFF. The genes are TRBV3-1 and TRBJ2-1, with D hard to call. V was pared by 3 bases and J by 7 bases, with 7 bases between. This CDR3 region has 12 residues. CDR1 and CDR2 from the germline V gene are LGHDT and YNNKEL (reference sequence).

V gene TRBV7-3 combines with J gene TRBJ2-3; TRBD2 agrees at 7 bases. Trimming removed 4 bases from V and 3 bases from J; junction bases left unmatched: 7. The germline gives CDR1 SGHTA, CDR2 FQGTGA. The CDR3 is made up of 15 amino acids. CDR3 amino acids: CASSSSGKRTDTQYF. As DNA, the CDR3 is TGTGCCAGCAGCTCCAGCGGGAAAAGGACAGATACGCAGTATTTT.

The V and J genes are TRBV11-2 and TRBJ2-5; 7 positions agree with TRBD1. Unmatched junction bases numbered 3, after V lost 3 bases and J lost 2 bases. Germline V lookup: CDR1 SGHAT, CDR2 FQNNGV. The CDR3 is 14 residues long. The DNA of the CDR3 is TGTGCCAGCAGCTTTAGGGGGCAGCAAGAGACCCAGTACTTC. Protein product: CASSFRGQQETQYF.